This TCR beta chain was observed in a study of beta chain features in type 1 diabetes. Study context: Patients were similar to healthy donors in age and gender (as well as in cell yields).

Overall study results and limits: All four CD4+ subsets of Type 1 diabetes patients contained TCRB CDR3s that were moderately but significantly shorter. When VDJ junctions were examined, type 1 diabetes patients showed fewer insertions and more deletions.

Only a few counts were recorded for this clone. The antigen is not known. The whole isolated RNA underwent reverse transcription, so sequencing captured expressed TCRB transcripts. Using immunoSEQ multiplex PCR, the repertoire was profiled, and TCRdb retains in-frame clones only, with some absent. The table has a few hundred thousand clones, roughly 17% seen once. This CDR3 is 14 amino acids long. Trimming pared 4 bases from V and 3 bases from J, leaving 9 bases between. Germline V CDR1 and CDR2: LGHNA, YSLEER. A sort by CD45RO/CCR7/CD25/CD127/CD95/CD27 yielded CD4+ naive, central memory, regulatory and stem cell-like memory cells. Post-sort purity exceeded 95% for all sorted populations.

The chain combines TRBV4-3 with TRBJ1-4; D is possibly TRBD1 (5 bases). The receptor's source is a man aged 25 to 40 with type 1 diabetes. The sample consisted of naive CD4+ T cells from blood. CDR3 sequence reads: CASSPGESNEKLFF. The CDR3 nucleotides read TGCGCCAGCAGCCCGGGGGAATCTAATGAAAAACTGTTTTTT.